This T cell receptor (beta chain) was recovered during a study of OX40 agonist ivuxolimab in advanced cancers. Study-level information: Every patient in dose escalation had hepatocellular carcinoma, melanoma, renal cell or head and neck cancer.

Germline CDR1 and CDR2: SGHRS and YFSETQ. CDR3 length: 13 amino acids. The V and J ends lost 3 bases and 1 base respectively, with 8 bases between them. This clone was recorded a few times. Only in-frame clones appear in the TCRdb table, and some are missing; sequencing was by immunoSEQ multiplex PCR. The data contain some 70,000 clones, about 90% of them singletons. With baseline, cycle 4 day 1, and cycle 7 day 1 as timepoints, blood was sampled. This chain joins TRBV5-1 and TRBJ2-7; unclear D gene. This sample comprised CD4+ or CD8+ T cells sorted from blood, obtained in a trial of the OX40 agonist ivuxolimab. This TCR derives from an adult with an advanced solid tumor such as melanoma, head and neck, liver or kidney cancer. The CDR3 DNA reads TGCGCCAGCAGCTGGGTCCAATCCTACGAGCAGTACTTC. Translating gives CASSWVQSYEQYF. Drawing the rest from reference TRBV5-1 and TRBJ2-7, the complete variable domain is KAGVTQTPRYLIKTRGQQVTLSCSPISGHRSVSWYQQTPGQGLQFLFEYFSETQRNKGNFPGRFSGRQFSNSRSEMNVSTLELGDSALYLCASSWVQSYEQYFGPGTRLTVT.